The 26 T cell receptor beta chains reported below all come from one sample, sequenced in a study of blood T cell repertoires in COVID-19. Some clones are missing from TCRdb's copy, which holds only in-frame ones; the method was immunoSEQ multiplex PCR. Among a few hundred thousand clones listed, 85% were seen once. Sequenced: peripheral blood. The receptor source for this set is a woman aged 18-30 years with acute or convalescent COVID-19.

The chain couples TRBV20-1 to TRBJ1-1, with 9 bases aligning to TRBD1. The CDR3 runs to 16 residues. Trimming took 3 bases from V and 0 from J; bases not matched to a gene: 8. Germline V gene lookup returns CDR1 DFQATT and CDR2 SNEGSKA (reference sequence). For the CDR3, the DNA is TGCAGTGCTAGTATAGGGACAGGGAACTTGAACACTGAAGCTTTCTTT. Translating it yields CSASIGTGNLNTEAFF.

Worth noting for this clone: The junction and the germline gene differ at one end; a read error may be behind it. The chain recombines TRBV28 with TRBJ1-4; TRBD1 matches 10 bases. This CDR3 is 15 amino acids long. CDR1 and CDR2 (germline): MDHEN, SYDVKM. CDR3 in DNA: TGTGCCAGCAGTACGCCGGGACAGGGGAATGGAAAACTGTTTTTT. It is translated as CASSTPGQGNGKLFF.

The chain employs TRBV3-1 (or the pseudogene TRBV3-2) and TRBJ1-1, with TRBD1 matching over 8 bases. Germline lookup yields CDR1 LGHDT and CDR2 YNNKEL (reference sequence). The junction had 3 bases not matched to a gene; V was cut back by 5 bases and J by 4 bases. There are 13 residues in the CDR3. CDR3 bases: TGTGCCAGCAGCTGGACAGGGTCCACTGAAGCTTTCTTT. Amino acid sequence: CASSWTGSTEAFF.

The genes are TRBV28 and TRBJ2-7, with TRBD1 matching over 8 bases. Per the germline V gene, CDR1 is MDHEN and CDR2 is SYDVKM. Losses at the gene ends were 4 bases for V and 1 base for J; bases not matched to a gene: 0. The CDR3 extends over 13 amino acids. The CDR3 protein is CASSYRGSYEQYF. The CDR3 coding sequence is TGTGCCAGCAGTTACAGGGGGTCCTACGAGCAGTACTTC. Looking up the rest from reference TRBV28 and TRBJ2-7 gives the full variable domain: DVKVTQSSRYLVKRTGEKVFLECVQDMDHENMFWYRQDPGLGLRLIYFSYDVKMKEKGDIPEGYSVSREKKERFSLILESASTNQTSMYLCASSYRGSYEQYFGPGTRLTVT.

The chain combines TRBV5-4 with TRBJ2-7; 11 bases match TRBD2. The V gene end was trimmed by 3 bases and the J gene end by 4 bases; junction bases not matched to a gene: 6. Per the germline V gene, CDR1 is SGHNT and CDR2 is YYREEE (reference sequence). The CDR3 has 15 amino acids. The CDR3 region is CASSSPGLAEYEQYF. In DNA, the CDR3 is TGTGCCAGCAGCTCACCGGGACTAGCGGAGTACGAGCAGTACTTC.

A remark on this clone: The identical CDR3 is also encoded by other nucleotide sequences in the sample. This CDR3 is CASSPGDYGYTF. CDR3 nucleotide sequence: TGTGCCAGCAGTCCAGGCGACTATGGCTACACCTTC. The chain has TRBV5-6 and TRBJ1-2; D call uncertain. The CDR3 is 12 residues long. V was clipped by 5 bases and J by 3 bases, with 8 bases between them. Germline V CDR1 and CDR2: SGHDT, YYEEEE.

This clone turned up a few times. The chain links TRBV1 to TRBJ1-2; TRBD1, the D gene given by the table, was not confirmed from the DNA. TRBV1 is given as a pseudogene. The length of the CDR3 is 13 residues. The CDR3 nucleotides read TGCACCAGCCGCCCCGGGGACAGGGAGGAAGTCACCTTC. This gives the protein CTSRPGDREEVTF.

This sequence joins TRBV9 and TRBJ1-4; TRBD1 might be the D (6 bases). The CDR3 has 15 amino acids. V was shortened by 3 bases and J by 8 bases, with 17 bases between the two germline ends. From germline, CDR1 is SGDLS and CDR2 YYNGEE. The CDR3 bases are TGTGCCAGCAGCGAAGGGGGTGGGGTTTGGGAAAAACTGTTTTTT. Translation gives CASSEGGGVWEKLFF.

The V and J genes are TRBV19 and TRBJ2-7; a weak D match, TRBD1 (6 bases). The germline V gene encodes CDR1 LNHDA and CDR2 SQIVND (reference sequence). The CDR3 consists of 14 residues. The V end lost 6 bases, the J end lost 5 bases, and 17 bases lay between the germline ends. CDR3 region: CASRTTGTIDEQYF. For the CDR3, the DNA is TGTGCCAGTAGAACGACAGGAACTATCGACGAGCAGTACTTC.

The chain uses TRBV28 and TRBJ1-2, with D unresolved. CDR3 length equals 13 residues. Deletions cut 6 bases from V and 4 bases from J, with 12 bases between. CDR1 and CDR2 (germline): MDHEN, SYDVKM. CDR3 loop: CASSRGFAYGYTF. CDR3 nucleotide sequence: TGTGCCAGCAGCCGCGGATTCGCCTATGGCTACACCTTC.

The chain employs TRBV19 and TRBJ1-5; D unclear. The CDR3 sequence is 17 residues long. Per germline, CDR1 LNHDA and CDR2 SQIVND (reference sequence). With 7 bases removed from V and 3 bases from J, the gap between germline ends came to 22 bases. The CDR3 sequence: CASTPYIGEIINQPQHF. The CDR3 nucleotides read TGTGCCAGTACCCCCTACATCGGGGAGATAATCAATCAGCCCCAGCATTTT.

This chain links TRBV6-6 with TRBJ1-5, with 8 bases fitting TRBD1. The CDR3 loop spans 13 amino acids. Germline V gives CDR1 MNHNY, CDR2 SVGAGI (reference sequence). The V gene end was trimmed by 7 bases and the J gene end by 7 bases; junction bases not matched to a gene: 6. The CDR3, as DNA: TGTGCCAGCACTGACAGGGGCGGCCAGCCCCAGCATTTT. Protein: CASTDRGGQPQHF.

The rearrangement joins TRBV11-1 to TRBJ2-1; 11 bases are a match to TRBD2. The CDR3 is 13 amino acids. From germline, CDR1 is SGHAT and CDR2 FQDESV (reference sequence). V shed 11 bases, J shed 8 bases, and the junction held 8 bases outside the gene matches. The CDR3 DNA is TGTGCCGGTACTAGCGGGAGTTCGGATGAGCAGTTCTTC. Protein product: CAGTSGSSDEQFF. Variable domain in full (rest from reference TRBV11-1 and TRBJ2-1): EAEVAQSPRYKITEKSQAVAFWCDPISGHATLYWYRQILGQGPELLVQFQDESVVDDSQLPKDRFSAERLKGVDSTLKIQPAELGDSAMYLCAGTSGSSDEQFFGPGTRLTVL.

The V gene is TRBV9, the J gene TRBJ2-7; a weak D match, TRBD2 (6 bases). The CDR3 loop spans 15 amino acids. V lost 3 bases, J lost 0 bases, and 13 bases lay in between. The germline V gene has CDR1 SGDLS and CDR2 YYNGEE. This CDR3 reads CASSDGGAPSYEQYF. Written as DNA, the CDR3 is TGTGCCAGCAGCGATGGCGGGGCCCCCTCCTACGAGCAGTACTTC. Supplemented by reference TRBV9 and TRBJ2-7, the full variable domain reads DSGVTQTPKHLITATGQRVTLRCSPRSGDLSVYWYQQSLDQGLQFLIQYYNGEERAKGNILERFSAQQFPDLHSELNLSSLELGDSALYFCASSDGGAPSYEQYFGPGTRLTVT.

The V and J genes are TRBV10-3 and TRBJ1-6; D gene unclear. Trimming stripped 6 bases from V and 7 bases from J, with 10 bases between. CDR1 is ENHRY, CDR2 SYGVKD, per germline. This CDR3 region has 13 residues. The CDR3 DNA reads as TGTGCCATCAGGGAGGAGCTGAATTCACCCCTCCACTTT. Its translation: CAIREELNSPLHF.

The CDR3 sequence is CASSTGANIQYF. CDR3 bases: TGTGCCAGCAGTACAGGGGCGAACATTCAGTACTTC. This rearrangement joins TRBV9 to TRBJ2-4, with 7 positions matching TRBD1. Germline loops: CDR1 SGDLS, CDR2 YYNGEE. CDR3 size: 12 residues. V gave up 5 bases and J gave up 7 bases; unmatched junction bases: 3.

This clone showed up just once. The V gene is TRBV6-2 or TRBV6-3, the J gene TRBJ2-3; 13 bases are a match to TRBD2. Germline V gene lookup returns CDR1 MNHEY and CDR2 SVGEGT. The CDR3 is 19 residues long. Trimming at V came to 4 bases and at J to 2 bases, leaving 12 bases not matched to a gene. The CDR3 sequence: CASSFPTSGRRVATDTQYF. Here the CDR3 DNA reads TGTGCCAGCAGTTTTCCGACTAGCGGGAGGCGGGTCGCCACAGATACGCAGTATTTT.

The J gene is TRBJ1-1, the V gene TRBV6-5, with 8 bases that match TRBD1. The CDR3 spans 14 residues. The junction had 5 bases not matched to a gene; V was cut back by 7 bases and J by 1 base. Germline V CDR1 and CDR2: MNHEY, SVGAGI. As DNA, the CDR3 is TGTGCCAGCACTTGGACAGGGTCGAACACTGAAGCTTTCTTT. This codes for CASTWTGSNTEAFF.

The chain carries TRBV4-1 and TRBJ1-3; TRBD1 matches 7 bases. The CDR3 consists of 15 residues. J was trimmed by 0 bases and V by 4 bases; bases with no gene match: 3. The germline V gene encodes CDR1 MGHRA and CDR2 YSYEKL. For the CDR3, the DNA is TGCGCCAGCAGCCTCGACAGGGCCTCTGGAAACACCATATATTTT. It encodes CASSLDRASGNTIYF.

The chain combines TRBV2 with TRBJ1-6, with 7 bases matching TRBD1. The CDR3 covers 14 residues. Per the germline V gene, CDR1 is SNHLY and CDR2 is FYNNEI. The trim removed 6 bases at V and 9 bases at J, leaving 8 bases unmatched. The DNA for the CDR3 is TGTGCCAGCAGACAGGGGTTTCGGGGTTCACCCCTCCACTTT. The encoded protein is CASRQGFRGSPLHF.

This chain uses TRBV7-8 with TRBJ2-7, with a tentative D call TRBD1 (6 bases). In germline, CDR1 is SGHVS, CDR2 FQNEAQ. V lost 5 bases and J lost 1, with 12 bases in between. The CDR3 covers 14 residues. This chain's CDR3 is CASSLTGVSYEQYF. CDR3 nucleotides: TGTGCCAGCAGCCTGACAGGAGTTTCCTACGAGCAGTACTTC.

V usage is TRBV6-5 and J usage is TRBJ2-7, with D possibly TRBD2 on 6 matching bases. This CDR3 comprises 14 residues. Germline CDR1 MNHEY, CDR2 SVGAGI. V was clipped by 6 bases and J by 3 bases, with 15 bases between them. The CDR3 bases are TGTGCCAGCAGCGTGGTGGGGGGTCTCTACGAGCAGTACTTC. Protein: CASSVVGGLYEQYF.

Only a few counts were recorded for this clone. The final CDR3 position lacks the conserved phenylalanine or tryptophan, pointing to a likely read error. The DNA is omitted, as the CDR3 cannot be located on it reliably, and the CDR3 follows TCRdb's listing. The chain has TRBV12-5 and TRBJ1-1; TRBD1 reflects the table's D call only, with no check against the DNA. Per the germline V gene, CDR1 is LGHNT and CDR2 is FRNRAP. The CDR3 contains 11 residues when both ends are counted. CDR3 residues: CASGGQGPLLI.

The table lists this clone with a count of one. The chain uses TRBV6-5 and TRBJ2-1; a possible D gene is TRBD2 (5 bases). Looked up from germline, CDR1 is MNHEY and CDR2 is SVGAGI. The CDR3 has 13 residues. The V and J ends lost 7 bases and 8 bases respectively, with 15 bases between them. CDR3 sequence (DNA): TGTGCCAGCAATAGTGGCGACGGGGATGAGCAGTTCTTC. It translates to CASNSGDGDEQFF.

The gene calls are TRBV5-4 and TRBJ1-2, with a weak D call TRBD1 (5 bases). Germline V gene lookup returns CDR1 SGHNT and CDR2 YYREEE (reference sequence). CDR3 size: 15 residues. V shed 0 bases and J shed 3 bases, with 12 bases lying between them. This CDR3 is CASSLGAQGDYGYTF. DNA for the CDR3: TGTGCCAGCAGCTTGGGTGCCCAAGGGGACTATGGCTACACCTTC.

This chain connects TRBV20-1 to TRBJ2-5, with D possibly matching TRBD1 (5 bases). The CDR3 has 15 residues. The germline V gene encodes CDR1 DFQATT and CDR2 SNEGSKA (reference sequence). Trimming took off 3 bases at V and 4 bases at J, with 18 bases between the two ends. Here the CDR3 DNA reads TGCAGTGCTAGTGACCCAGGGTCCCTTCCAGAGACCCAGTACTTC. Translation gives CSASDPGSLPETQYF.